The T cell receptor beta chain under discussion was sequenced for a study of cytomegalovirus exposure and HLA in healthy donors. The primer mix had 60 Vbeta and 13 Jbeta primers. Libraries were prepared by immunoSEQ multiplex PCR; TCRdb keeps only in-frame clonotypes and omits some of them. The sample has fewer than 100,000 clones; 65% to 80% are singletons. The CDR3 loop spans 16 amino acids. CDR1 and CDR2 from the germline V gene are ENHRY and SYGVKD. Trimming took off 5 bases at V and 7 bases at J, with 24 bases between the two ends. Sequencing used PBMCs. This clonotype was sampled from a man aged 40-55 years in good health and CMV-seropositive. The chain has TRBV10-3 and TRBJ2-7; D perhaps matches TRBD2 (8 bases). CDR3 amino acids: CAISTGGGGTVREQYF. Here the CDR3 DNA reads TGTGCCATCAGTACGGGAGGGGGGGGGACAGTGAGGGAGCAGTACTTC.